The 19 T cell receptor beta chains below were found in one sample sequenced in a study of T-cell memory formation after mild COVID-19. TCRdb processed the 5' RACE reads anew with MiXCR; each CDR3 protein has one entry. The repertoire has about half a million distinct CDR3 sequences, 18% of them found once; the top ten carry 9% to 15%. Material: PBMCs or a T cell subset sorted from them (not recorded which). These receptors were collected from an adult woman who had mild COVID-19 (a few samples of this study predate the infection). Cell type and time point are not known.

This clonotype was counted between two and nine times. The chain uses TRBV7-9 and TRBJ2-2; tentative D call: TRBD2 (6 bases). The ends were cut back, 5 bases at V and 2 bases at J, with 12 bases in the middle. The CDR3 is made up of 15 amino acids. Germline values: CDR1 SEHNR, CDR2 FQNEAQ (reference sequence). The CDR3 coding sequence is TGTGCCAGCAGCACGTGGGACTTTAACACCGGGGAGCTGTTTTTT. Translation gives CASSTWDFNTGELFF.

This clonotype was seen a few times. The rearrangement joins TRBV19 to TRBJ2-5; D is possibly TRBD2 (5 bases). This CDR3 spans 16 amino acids. The germline V gene has CDR1 LNHDA and CDR2 SQIVND (reference sequence). V was shortened by 7 bases and J by 5 bases, with 23 bases between the two germline ends. CDR3 coding DNA: TGTGCCAGTAAAAGTGGGAGCGCCCACCATTCGGAGACCCAGTACTTC. This translates into CASKSGSAHHSETQYF.

Only a few counts were recorded for this clonotype. The chain is built from TRBV12-3 or TRBV12-4 and TRBJ1-2; D unclear. Trimming left V 3 bases short and J 1 base short, with 12 bases between. This CDR3 spans 15 amino acids. CDR3 DNA sequence: TGTGCCAGCAGTTTCCGGCCAGGCCTTAACTATGGCTACACCTTC. This gives the protein CASSFRPGLNYGYTF.

The chain combines TRBV7-9 with TRBJ2-5, with a weak D call TRBD1 (5 bases). The CDR3 contains 14 residues. The germline V and J ends were trimmed by 2 bases and 4 bases, with 11 bases remaining between them. Germline assignment: CDR1 SEHNR and CDR2 FQNEAQ (reference sequence). The CDR3: CASSLMTQGETQYF. CDR3 nucleotides: TGTGCCAGCAGCTTAATGACCCAGGGAGAGACCCAGTACTTC.

The genes are TRBV27 and TRBJ1-1, with 8 bases identical to TRBD1. Germline V gene lookup returns CDR1 MNHEY and CDR2 SMNVEV (reference sequence). Trimming at V came to 1 base and at J to 1 base, leaving 5 bases not matched to a gene. CDR3 length: 16 amino acids. The CDR3 reads CASSLYAGQGNTEAFF. The CDR3 DNA is TGTGCCAGCAGTTTATACGCAGGACAGGGGAACACTGAAGCTTTCTTT.

The V gene is TRBV4-3, the J gene TRBJ1-1, with D maybe TRBD1 (5 bases). This CDR3 is built from 14 residues. Germline-derived CDR1 and CDR2 are LGHNA and YSLEER. V was clipped by 6 bases and J by 6 bases, with 17 bases between them. This CDR3 is CASSTSGYFAEAFF. In nucleotides, the CDR3 is TGCGCCAGCAGTACTTCAGGGTACTTCGCTGAAGCTTTCTTT.

This clonotype was detected only a few times. This chain links TRBV12-3 or TRBV12-4 with TRBJ2-5, with 7 bases lining up with TRBD1. J lost 5 bases, V lost 3 bases, and 6 bases had no gene match. CDR3 length: 14 amino acids. In nucleotides, the CDR3 is TGTGCCAGCAGTTTTTCACAGGGGTATGAGACCCAGTACTTC. Protein: CASSFSQGYETQYF.

The sample holds many counts of this clonotype. The chain employs TRBV7-7 and TRBJ2-3; D unresolved. Germline CDR1 and CDR2: SSHAT and FNYEAQ (reference sequence). V was clipped by 5 bases and J by 6 bases, with 9 bases between them. The CDR3 loop spans 12 amino acids. The CDR3 bases are TGTGCCAGCAGCCCAGGTTCCGATACGCAGTATTTT. As protein: CASSPGSDTQYF.

This clonotype was detected ten times or more. The V gene is TRBV6-1, the J gene TRBJ2-7; D is unclear. The CDR3 length is 13 residues. Per germline, CDR1 MNHNS and CDR2 SASEGT. With 2 bases removed from V and 3 bases from J, the gap between germline ends came to 8 bases. The CDR3 is CASSEIKFYEQYF. The CDR3 DNA is TGTGCCAGCAGTGAAATCAAATTCTACGAGCAGTACTTC.

The chain has TRBV5-6 and TRBJ2-5; 9 bases are a match to TRBD1. The CDR3 is made up of 14 amino acids. The junction had 4 bases not matched to a gene; V was cut back by 2 bases and J by 5 bases. Per the germline V gene, CDR1 is SGHDT and CDR2 is YYEEEE. The CDR3 loop is CASSFDRGEETQYF. CDR3 bases: TGTGCCAGCAGCTTCGACAGGGGGGAGGAGACCCAGTACTTC.

Only a few counts were recorded for this clonotype. The rearrangement links TRBV12-3 or TRBV12-4 to TRBJ2-2; D is possibly TRBD1 or TRBD2 (6 bases each). The CDR3 is 13 amino acids. V lost 8 bases and J 5 bases, leaving 12 bases between the germline ends. The CDR3 bases are TGTGCCAGCCGAGGGGGGACGACCGGGGAGCTGTTTTTT. This sequence encodes CASRGGTTGELFF.

This clonotype was detected a few times. V is TRBV7-8 and J is TRBJ2-1; TRBD2 matches 16 bases. The CDR3 contains 20 residues. Trimming cost V 5 bases and J 5 bases; bases outside gene matches: 15. Germline assignment: CDR1 SGHVS and CDR2 FQNEAQ. The CDR3 spells CASSPLPGLAGGGAHNEQFF. The CDR3 region has the DNA TGTGCCAGCAGCCCTTTACCGGGACTAGCGGGAGGGGGAGCCCACAATGAGCAGTTCTTC.

This clonotype was seen more than once but under ten times. The chain is built from TRBV3-1 and TRBJ1-1; possibly TRBD1 for D (5 bases). CDR1 LGHDT and CDR2 YNNKEL come from the germline V gene (reference sequence). The CDR3 sequence is 14 residues long. Deletions cut 1 base from V and 4 bases from J, with 10 bases between. This CDR3 is CASSQVQGPTEAFF. The CDR3 DNA is TGTGCCAGCAGCCAAGTGCAGGGTCCCACTGAAGCTTTCTTT.

The chain recombines TRBV5-5 with TRBJ2-2; D is possibly TRBD1 or TRBD2 (5 bases each). Germline CDR1 reads SGHKS; CDR2 reads YYEKEE (reference sequence). V lost 0 bases to trimming and J lost 7 bases, with 10 bases between them. The CDR3 runs 14 residues. The DNA of the CDR3 is TGTGCCAGCAGCTTGGAAGGGGACGTCGGGGAGCTGTTTTTT. This codes for CASSLEGDVGELFF.

The V call is TRBV11-2, the J call TRBJ2-3; either TRBD1 or TRBD2 may fit D (7 bases each). The CDR3 sequence is 18 residues long. Germline V gene data show CDR1 as SGHAT and CDR2 as FQNNGV. V was cut by 4 bases and J by 4 bases, with 24 bases left in between. DNA of the CDR3: TGTGCCAGCAGCTACCTCCCGACGACAGGGAGGGGAGCAGATACGCAGTATTTT. This sequence encodes CASSYLPTTGRGADTQYF.

This chain connects TRBV6-5 to TRBJ1-2, with D perhaps matching TRBD1 (5 bases). CDR3 length equals 13 residues. Germline V gives CDR1 MNHEY, CDR2 SVGAGI. V shed 7 bases and J shed 6 bases, with 15 bases lying between them. CDR3 loop: CASTLRGRDGYTF. The DNA of the CDR3 is TGTGCCAGCACCTTACGGGGCAGAGATGGCTACACCTTC.

As for this clonotype: This may stem from a read error, because a much larger clone lies one nucleotide away. The chain is built from TRBV12-3 or TRBV12-4 and TRBJ2-1; D not certain. The CDR3 loop spans 11 amino acids. V lost 4 bases, J lost 7 bases, and 5 bases lay in between. CDR3 region: CASSSANEQFF. The DNA for the CDR3 is TGTGCCAGCAGTTCCGCGAATGAGCAGTTCTTC.

This clonotype has a handful of counts. This rearrangement joins TRBV7-2 to TRBJ2-5, with 7 positions matching TRBD1. The CDR3 extends over 15 amino acids. Germline CDR1 SGHTA, CDR2 FQGNSA. The V gene end was trimmed by 5 bases and the J gene end by 5 bases; junction bases not matched to a gene: 11. CDR3 amino acids: CASSVRQGRGETQYF. The CDR3 DNA is TGTGCCAGCAGCGTTAGACAGGGTAGAGGGGAGACCCAGTACTTC.

There are a few counts of this clonotype. The chain recombines TRBV24-1 with TRBJ2-5; the D is unclear. V dropped 4 bases and J dropped 1 base, with 12 bases sitting between them. CDR1 and CDR2 from the germline V gene are KGHDR and SFDVKD. This CDR3 is built from 15 residues. The CDR3 is CATSEGTAVQETQYF. CDR3 DNA: TGTGCCACCAGTGAGGGCACAGCAGTCCAAGAGACCCAGTACTTC.